The subject of this entry is one TCR beta chain. Its antigen target is currently unknown. No clone much larger than this one lies a single base away; base qualities are absent. This sample is drawn from a study of human versus mouse CDR3 diversity and MHC coevolution (dated by TCRdb to the late 2010s). Regarding the complete study: The immunoSEQ assay was reported to detect one in 200,000 T cells and to minimize multiplex PCR amplification bias. Three healthy volunteer blood donors were included in the human cohort, with one aged 30 to 40, one aged 40 to 50 and one aged 60 to 69 at collection. Human naive CD4 T cell repertoires were used as a reference for TCR selection on multiple MHC II alleles and were compared with human-TCR-locus transgenic mice carrying single MHC II. Valid reads per sample ranged from about 0.6 x 10^7 to 1.6 x 10^7 across mouse and human samples.

Fluorescence-activated cell sorting was used to isolate naive CD4 T cells, defined as CD45RO-negative and CD62L-positive, from PBMCs. From each donor, 45 to 55 ml of fresh peripheral blood was taken, and Ficoll density centrifugation was then used to isolate PBMCs. Cell sorting was carried out on a FACSAria III instrument, and a purity above 85% was achieved for all samples. What the work shows at the level of the full study, not this receptor alone: On average, humans had more CDR3 deletions and insertions than mice did, pointing to greater exonuclease and TdT activity. The largest TCR beta repertoire according to iCHAO1 estimates belonged to humans, at 1.5 million or so clonotypes, a result attributed likely to selection by multiple MHC II molecules. Because human T cells were selected on roughly 6 MHC II alleles, repertoire diversity was not considered directly comparable between humans and mice. Among all the groups compared, the lowest clonal inequality scores came from most of the three human donors.

The QIAGEN blood and tissue kit was used to extract genomic DNA from the sorted cells, and that DNA was then quantified on a NanoDrop 1000. Deep sequencing and quantification of TCR alpha and beta chains were performed on the immunoSEQ platform by multiplex PCR of genomic DNA. Concerning the study's data processing: Annotation of the TCR sequences relied on IMGT gene and region definitions. Out-of-frame rearrangements were used as a proxy for the preselection repertoire and compared with in-frame clonotypes. Repertoire size was estimated with the iCHAO1 estimator supplied with the immunoSEQ platform. A Gini index based on the Lorenz curve was applied to in-frame amino acid clonotypes to measure clonal inequality. Shared clonotypes were counted with the intersect function of the R package tcR, and similarity was scored with the Jaccard index. Frequencies of V, J and V-J usage were subjected to principal component analysis with the R prcomp function, without normalization. Held by TCRdb, this immuneACCESS table contains in-frame sequences only and omits some clones. Under half of the omission traces to an unresolved V gene where checked; the cause of the rest is unknown. V, J and clone size reflect that table, while D and trimming were determined from the DNA. Recorded for this sample are about 80,000 clones; roughly 93% of them occurred a single time. The top ten clones comprise 1.3% to 1.5% of the sample.

The receptor comes from a person aged 30 to 69 in good health. Sequenced material: naive CD4+ T cells from blood. The label giving this sample's cell subset or site can be read as: CD45RO-negative CD62L-positive naive CD4 T cells.

The CDR3 here reads CASSLGQGNEQFF. The sequence in DNA is TGCGCCAGCAGCCTGGGACAGGGGAATGAGCAGTTCTTC. The sequence joins TRBV5-1 to TRBJ2-1, and TRBD1 aligns with 10 junction nucleotides. Trimming removed 4 bases from V and 7 bases from J; the gene matches leave 2 bases unexplained. CDR1 and CDR2, per the germline V gene, are SGHRS and YFSETQ. The CDR3 measures 13 amino acids from cysteine to phenylalanine. The retained sequence is limited to the CDR3, 39 bases, with the frame set at the first base.